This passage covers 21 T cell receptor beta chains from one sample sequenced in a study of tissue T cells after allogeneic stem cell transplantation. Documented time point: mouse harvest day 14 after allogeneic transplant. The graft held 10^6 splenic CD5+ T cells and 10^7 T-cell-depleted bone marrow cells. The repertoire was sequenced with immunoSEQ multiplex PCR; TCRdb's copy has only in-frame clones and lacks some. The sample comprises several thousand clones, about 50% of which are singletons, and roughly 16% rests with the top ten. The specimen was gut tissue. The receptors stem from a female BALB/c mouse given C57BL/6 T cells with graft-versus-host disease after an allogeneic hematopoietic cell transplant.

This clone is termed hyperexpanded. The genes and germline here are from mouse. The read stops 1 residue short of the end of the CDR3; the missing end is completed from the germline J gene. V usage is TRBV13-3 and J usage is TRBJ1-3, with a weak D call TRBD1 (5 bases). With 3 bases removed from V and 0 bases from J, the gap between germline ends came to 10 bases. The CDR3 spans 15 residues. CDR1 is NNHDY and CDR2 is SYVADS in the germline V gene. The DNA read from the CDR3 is TGTGCCAGCAGTGGGGGGTCCCATTCTGGAAATACGCTCTAT. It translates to CASSGGSHSGNTLY. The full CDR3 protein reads CASSGGSHSGNTLYF.

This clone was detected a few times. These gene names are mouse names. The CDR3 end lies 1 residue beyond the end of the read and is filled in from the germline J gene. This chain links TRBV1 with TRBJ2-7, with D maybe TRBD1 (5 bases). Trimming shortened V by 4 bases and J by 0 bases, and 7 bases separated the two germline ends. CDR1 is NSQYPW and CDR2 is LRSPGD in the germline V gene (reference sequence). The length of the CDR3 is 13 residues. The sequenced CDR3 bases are TGCACCTGCAGTGACAGGAGCTCCTATGAACAGTAC. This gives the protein CTCSDRSSYEQY. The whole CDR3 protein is CTCSDRSSYEQYF.

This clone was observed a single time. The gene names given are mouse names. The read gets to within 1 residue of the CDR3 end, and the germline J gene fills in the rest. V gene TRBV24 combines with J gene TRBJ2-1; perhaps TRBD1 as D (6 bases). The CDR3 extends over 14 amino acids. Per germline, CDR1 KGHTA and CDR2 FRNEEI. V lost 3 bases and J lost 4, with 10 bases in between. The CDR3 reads CASSLHREYAEQFF. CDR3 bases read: TGTGCCAGCAGTCTCCACAGGGAATATGCTGAGCAGTTC.

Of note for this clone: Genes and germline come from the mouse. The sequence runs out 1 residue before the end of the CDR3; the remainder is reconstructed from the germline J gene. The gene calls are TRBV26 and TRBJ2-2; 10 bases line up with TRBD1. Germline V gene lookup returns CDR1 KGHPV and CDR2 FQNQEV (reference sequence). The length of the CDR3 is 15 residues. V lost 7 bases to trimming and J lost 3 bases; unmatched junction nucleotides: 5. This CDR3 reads CASKRDRGDTGQLYF. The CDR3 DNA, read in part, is TGTGCCAGCAAGCGGGACAGGGGTGACACCGGGCAGCTCTAC.

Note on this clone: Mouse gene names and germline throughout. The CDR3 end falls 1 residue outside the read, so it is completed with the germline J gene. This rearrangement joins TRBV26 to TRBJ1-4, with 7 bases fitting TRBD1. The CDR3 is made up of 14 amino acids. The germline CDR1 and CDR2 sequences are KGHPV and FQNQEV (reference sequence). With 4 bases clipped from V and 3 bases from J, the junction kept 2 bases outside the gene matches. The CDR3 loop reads CASSPGTANERLFF. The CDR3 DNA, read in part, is TGTGCCAGCAGTCCCGGGACAGCCAACGAAAGATTATTT.

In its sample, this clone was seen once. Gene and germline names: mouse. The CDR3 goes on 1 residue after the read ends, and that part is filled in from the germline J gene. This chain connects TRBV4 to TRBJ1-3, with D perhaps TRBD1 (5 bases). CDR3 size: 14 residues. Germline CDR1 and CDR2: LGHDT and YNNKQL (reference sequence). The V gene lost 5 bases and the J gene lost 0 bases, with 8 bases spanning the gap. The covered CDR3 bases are TGTGCCAGCAGCCACAGGTTTTCTGGAAATACGCTCTAT. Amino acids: CASSHRFSGNTLY. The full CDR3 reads CASSHRFSGNTLYF.

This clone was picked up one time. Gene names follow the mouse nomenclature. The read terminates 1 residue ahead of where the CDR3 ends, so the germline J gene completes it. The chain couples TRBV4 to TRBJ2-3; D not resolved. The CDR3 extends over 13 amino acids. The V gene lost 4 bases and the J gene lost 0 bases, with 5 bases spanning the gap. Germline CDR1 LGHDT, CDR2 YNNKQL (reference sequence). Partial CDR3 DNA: TGTGCCAGCAGCTGGGGTAGTGCAGAAACGCTGTAT. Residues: CASSWGSAETLY. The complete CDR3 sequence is CASSWGSAETLYF.

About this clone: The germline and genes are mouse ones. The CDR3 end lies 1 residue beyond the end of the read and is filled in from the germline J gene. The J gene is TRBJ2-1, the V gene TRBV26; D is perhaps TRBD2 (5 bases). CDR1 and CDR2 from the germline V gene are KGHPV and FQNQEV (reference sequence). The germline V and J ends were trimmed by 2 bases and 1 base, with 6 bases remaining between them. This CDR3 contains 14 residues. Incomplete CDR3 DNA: TGTGCCAGCAGTCTGATGGGGAACTATGCTGAGCAGTTC. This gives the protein CASSLMGNYAEQF. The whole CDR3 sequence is CASSLMGNYAEQFF.

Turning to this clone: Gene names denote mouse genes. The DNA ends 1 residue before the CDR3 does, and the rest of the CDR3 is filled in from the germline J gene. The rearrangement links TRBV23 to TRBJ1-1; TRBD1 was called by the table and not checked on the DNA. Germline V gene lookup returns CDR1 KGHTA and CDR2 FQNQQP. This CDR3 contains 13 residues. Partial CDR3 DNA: TGCTCCAGCAGTCAATTTCGGACAGGGTTGGTCTTC. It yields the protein CSSSQFRTGLVF. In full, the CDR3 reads CSSSQFRTGLVFF.

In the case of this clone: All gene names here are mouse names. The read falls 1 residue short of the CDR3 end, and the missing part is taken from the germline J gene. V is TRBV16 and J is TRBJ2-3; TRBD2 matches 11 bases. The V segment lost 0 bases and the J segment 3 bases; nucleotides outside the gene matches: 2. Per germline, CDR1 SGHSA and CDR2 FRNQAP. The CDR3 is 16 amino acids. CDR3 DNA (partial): TGTGCAAGCAGCTTAGATAACTGGGGGGGCGCAGAAACGCTGTAT. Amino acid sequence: CASSLDNWGGAETLY. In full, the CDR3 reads CASSLDNWGGAETLYF.

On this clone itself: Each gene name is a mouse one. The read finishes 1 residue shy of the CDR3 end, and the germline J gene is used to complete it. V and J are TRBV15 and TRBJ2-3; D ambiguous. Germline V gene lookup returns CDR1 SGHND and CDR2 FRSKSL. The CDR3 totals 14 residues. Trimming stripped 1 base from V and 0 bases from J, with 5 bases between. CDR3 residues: CASSLGYSAETLYF. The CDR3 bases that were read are TGTGCCAGCAGTTTAGGATATAGTGCAGAAACGCTGTAT.

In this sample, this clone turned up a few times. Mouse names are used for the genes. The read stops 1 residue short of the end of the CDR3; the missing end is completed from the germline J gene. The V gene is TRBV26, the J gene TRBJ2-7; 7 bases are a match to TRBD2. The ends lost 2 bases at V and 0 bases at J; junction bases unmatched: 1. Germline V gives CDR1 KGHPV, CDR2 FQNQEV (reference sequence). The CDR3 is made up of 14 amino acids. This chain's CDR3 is CASSLLGVSYEQYF. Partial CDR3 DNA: TGTGCCAGCAGTCTGCTGGGGGTCTCCTATGAACAGTAC. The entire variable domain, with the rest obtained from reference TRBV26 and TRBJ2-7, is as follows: NSKVIQTPRYLVKGQGQKAKMRCIPEKGHPVVFWYQQNKNNEFKFLINFQNQEVLQQIDMTEKRFSAECPSNSPCSLEIQSSEAGDSALYLCASSLLGVSYEQYFGPGTRLTVL.

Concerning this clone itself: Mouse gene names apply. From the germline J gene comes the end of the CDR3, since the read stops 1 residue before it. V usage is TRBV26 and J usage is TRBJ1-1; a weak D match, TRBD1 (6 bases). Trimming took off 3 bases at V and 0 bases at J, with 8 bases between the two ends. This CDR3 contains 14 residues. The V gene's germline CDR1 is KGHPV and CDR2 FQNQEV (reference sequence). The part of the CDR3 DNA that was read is TGTGCCAGCAGTCTCGGGACAACAAACACAGAAGTCTTC. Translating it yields CASSLGTTNTEVF. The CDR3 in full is CASSLGTTNTEVFF.

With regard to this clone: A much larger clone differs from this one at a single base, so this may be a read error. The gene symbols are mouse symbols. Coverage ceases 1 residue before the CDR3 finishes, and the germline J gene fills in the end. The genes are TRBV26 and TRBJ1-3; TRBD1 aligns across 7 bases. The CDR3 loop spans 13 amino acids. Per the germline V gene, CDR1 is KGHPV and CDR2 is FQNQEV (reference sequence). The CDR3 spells CAGSGGGRNTLYF. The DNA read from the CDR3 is TGTGCCGGCAGTGGAGGGGGCCGAAATACGCTCTAT.

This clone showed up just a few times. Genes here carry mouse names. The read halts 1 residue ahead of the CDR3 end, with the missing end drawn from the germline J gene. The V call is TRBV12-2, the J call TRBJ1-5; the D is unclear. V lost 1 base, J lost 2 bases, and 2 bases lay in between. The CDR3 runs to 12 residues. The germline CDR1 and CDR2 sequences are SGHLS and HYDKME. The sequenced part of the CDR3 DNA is TGTGCCAGCTCTCTACACAACCAGGCTCCGCTT. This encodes CASSLHNQAPL. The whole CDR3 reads CASSLHNQAPLF.

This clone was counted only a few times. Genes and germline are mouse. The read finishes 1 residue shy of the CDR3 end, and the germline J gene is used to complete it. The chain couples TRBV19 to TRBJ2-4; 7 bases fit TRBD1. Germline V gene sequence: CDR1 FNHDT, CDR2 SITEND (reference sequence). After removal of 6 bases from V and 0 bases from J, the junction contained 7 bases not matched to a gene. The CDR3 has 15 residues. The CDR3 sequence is CASTSGGPSQNTLYF. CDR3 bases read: TGTGCCAGCACCTCAGGGGGACCTAGTCAAAACACCTTGTAC.

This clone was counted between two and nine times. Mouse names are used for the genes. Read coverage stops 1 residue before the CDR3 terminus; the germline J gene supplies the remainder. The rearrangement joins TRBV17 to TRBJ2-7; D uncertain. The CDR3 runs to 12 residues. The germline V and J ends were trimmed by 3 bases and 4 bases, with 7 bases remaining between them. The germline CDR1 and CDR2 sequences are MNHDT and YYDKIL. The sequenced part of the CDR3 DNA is TGTGCTAGCAGTAGTCCAGGATATGAACAGTAC. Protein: CASSSPGYEQY. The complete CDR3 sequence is CASSSPGYEQYF.

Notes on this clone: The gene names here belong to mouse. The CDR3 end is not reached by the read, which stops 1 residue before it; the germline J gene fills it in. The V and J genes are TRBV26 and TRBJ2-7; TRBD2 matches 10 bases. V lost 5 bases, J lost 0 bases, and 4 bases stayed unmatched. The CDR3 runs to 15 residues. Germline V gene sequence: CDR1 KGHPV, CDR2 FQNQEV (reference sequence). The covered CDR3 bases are TGTGCCAGCAGTAAGGGACTGGGGAGCTCCTATGAACAGTAC. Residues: CASSKGLGSSYEQY. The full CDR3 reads CASSKGLGSSYEQYF.

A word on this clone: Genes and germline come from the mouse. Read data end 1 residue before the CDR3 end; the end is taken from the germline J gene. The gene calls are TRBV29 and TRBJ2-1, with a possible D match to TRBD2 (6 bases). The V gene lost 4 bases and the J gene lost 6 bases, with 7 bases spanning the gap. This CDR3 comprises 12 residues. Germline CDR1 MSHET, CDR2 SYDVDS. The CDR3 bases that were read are TGTGCTAGCAGTTCTGGGGCTGCTGAGCAGTTC. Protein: CASSSGAAEQF. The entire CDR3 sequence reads CASSSGAAEQFF. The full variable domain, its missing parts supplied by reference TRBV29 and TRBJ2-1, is DMKVTQMPRYLIKRMGENVLLECGQDMSHETMYWYRQDPGLGLQLIYISYDVDSNSEGDIPKGYRVSRKKREHFSLILDSAKTNQTSVYFCASSSGAAEQFFGPGTRLTVL.

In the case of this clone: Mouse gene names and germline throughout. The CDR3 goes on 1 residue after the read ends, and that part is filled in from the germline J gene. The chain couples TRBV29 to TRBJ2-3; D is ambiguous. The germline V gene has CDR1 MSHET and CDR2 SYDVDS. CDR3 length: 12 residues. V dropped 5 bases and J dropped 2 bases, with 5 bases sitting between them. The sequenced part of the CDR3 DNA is TGTGCTAGCAGTCAAAATGCAGAAACGCTGTAT. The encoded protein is CASSQNAETLY. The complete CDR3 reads CASSQNAETLYF. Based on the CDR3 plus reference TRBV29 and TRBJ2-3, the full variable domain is DMKVTQMPRYLIKRMGENVLLECGQDMSHETMYWYRQDPGLGLQLIYISYDVDSNSEGDIPKGYRVSRKKREHFSLILDSAKTNQTSVYFCASSQNAETLYFGSGTRLTVL.

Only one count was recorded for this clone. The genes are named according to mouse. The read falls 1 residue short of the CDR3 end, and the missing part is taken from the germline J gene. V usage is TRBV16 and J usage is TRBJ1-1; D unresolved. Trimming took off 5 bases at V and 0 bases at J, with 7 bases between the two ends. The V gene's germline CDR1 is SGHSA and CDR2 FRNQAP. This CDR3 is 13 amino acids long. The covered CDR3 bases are TGTGCAAGCAGCACCGGACAGAACACAGAAGTCTTC. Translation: CASSTGQNTEVF. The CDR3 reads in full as CASSTGQNTEVFF.